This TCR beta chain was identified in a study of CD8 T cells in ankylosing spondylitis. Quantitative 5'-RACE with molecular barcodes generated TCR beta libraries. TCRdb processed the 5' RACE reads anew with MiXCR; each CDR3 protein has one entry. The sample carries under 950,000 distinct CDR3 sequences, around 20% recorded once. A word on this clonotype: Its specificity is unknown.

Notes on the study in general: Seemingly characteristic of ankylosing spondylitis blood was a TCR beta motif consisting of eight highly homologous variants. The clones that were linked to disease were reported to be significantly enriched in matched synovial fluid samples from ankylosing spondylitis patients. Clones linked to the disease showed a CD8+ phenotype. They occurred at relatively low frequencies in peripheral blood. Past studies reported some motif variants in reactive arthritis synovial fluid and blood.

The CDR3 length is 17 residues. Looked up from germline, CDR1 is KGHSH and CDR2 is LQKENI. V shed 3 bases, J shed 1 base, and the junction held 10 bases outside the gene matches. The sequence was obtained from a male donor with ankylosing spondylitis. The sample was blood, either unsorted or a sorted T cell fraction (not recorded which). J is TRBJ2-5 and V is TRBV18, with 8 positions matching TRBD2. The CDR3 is CASSPLRVAGLQETQYF. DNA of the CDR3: TGTGCCAGCTCACCCCTCAGGGTAGCGGGACTCCAAGAGACCCAGTACTTC.